Following are 12 T cell receptor beta chains from one sample sequenced in a study of blood T cell repertoires in COVID-19. Sequenced by immunoSEQ multiplex PCR; TCRdb stores in-frame clones only, minus some. The repertoire has roughly 150,000 clones, roughly 83% of them found once; the top ten carry roughly 4.9%. The sequenced material came from PBMCs or T cells enriched from blood (not recorded which). These receptors were taken from a man between 65 and 85 years old who had been exposed to COVID-19.

V and J are TRBV19 and TRBJ2-7, with 11 bases identical to TRBD2. Losses at the gene ends were 2 bases for V and 2 bases for J; bases not matched to a gene: 2. This CDR3 has 15 residues. Germline values: CDR1 LNHDA, CDR2 SQIVND (reference sequence). The CDR3 nucleotides read TGTGCCAGTAGTATACTAGCGGGAGGACCCTACGAGCAGTACTTC. Protein: CASSILAGGPYEQYF.

The chain is built from TRBV10-1 and TRBJ2-7; TRBD2 matches at 10 bases. The J segment lost 1 base and the V segment lost 3 bases, leaving 6 bases of the junction unmatched. The CDR3 length is 16 residues. The V gene's germline CDR1 is WNHNN and CDR2 SYGVQD (reference sequence). This CDR3 reads CASSDFLAGASYEQYF. Written as DNA, the CDR3 is TGCGCCAGCAGTGATTTCCTAGCGGGAGCATCCTACGAGCAGTACTTC.

V usage is TRBV18 and J usage is TRBJ2-7; the D gene is possibly TRBD1 (5 bases). Germline values: CDR1 KGHSH, CDR2 LQKENI. The CDR3 contains 13 residues. V was shortened by 3 bases and J by 3 bases, with 9 bases between the two germline ends. Here the CDR3 DNA reads TGTGCCAGCTCACCGGCAGGGATCTACGAGCAGTACTTC. Encoded protein: CASSPAGIYEQYF.

CDR3 in amino acids: CASSRRDRVTGNTIYF. In DNA form, the CDR3 reads TGTGCCAGCAGCCGACGGGACAGGGTCACTGGAAACACCATATATTTT. The chain couples TRBV5-4 to TRBJ1-3, with 9 bases fitting TRBD1. The CDR3 runs to 16 residues. V shed 4 bases and J 2 bases; nucleotides not matched to a gene: 7. CDR1 and CDR2 (germline): SGHNT, YYREEE (reference sequence).

The chain couples TRBV7-3 to TRBJ1-3; D is possibly TRBD1 (6 bases). The CDR3 covers 15 residues. The germline CDR1 and CDR2 sequences are SGHTA and FQGTGA. V was cut by 6 bases and J by 1 base, with 13 bases left in between. Here the CDR3 DNA reads TGTGCCAGCAGTTTTCAGGGGTCGTCTGGAAACACCATATATTTT. This encodes CASSFQGSSGNTIYF. The full variable domain, with the rest looked up from reference TRBV7-3 and TRBJ1-3, is GAGVSQTPSNKVTEKGKYVELRCDPISGHTALYWYRQSLGQGPEFLIYFQGTGAADDSGLPNDRFFAVRPEGSVSTLKIQRTERGDSAVYLCASSFQGSSGNTIYFGEGSWLTVV.

The chain carries TRBV7-9 and TRBJ1-4; TRBD1 is a possible D gene (6 bases). CDR1 SEHNR and CDR2 FQNEAQ come from the germline V gene (reference sequence). The CDR3 is made up of 14 amino acids. V dropped 4 bases and J dropped 3 bases, with 9 bases sitting between them. CDR3 coding DNA: TGTGCCAGCAGCTCAGGGGTATCTAATGAAAAACTGTTTTTT. This sequence encodes CASSSGVSNEKLFF.

The chain recombines TRBV7-2 with TRBJ2-3; D unresolved. This CDR3 contains 16 residues. Germline CDR1 and CDR2: SGHTA and FQGNSA. Trimming removed 7 bases at V and 1 base at J, with 18 bases between. CDR3 sequence (DNA): TGTGCCAGCACCCTAGGTTCTTTATTAGGCACAGATACGCAGTATTTT. This encodes CASTLGSLLGTDTQYF.

This chain joins TRBV7-2 and TRBJ2-3; D not certain. The germline V gene encodes CDR1 SGHTA and CDR2 FQGNSA. This CDR3 region has 14 residues. The V gene lost 2 bases and the J gene lost 0 bases, with 6 bases spanning the gap. DNA for the CDR3: TGTGCCAGCAGCTTAAGCCGGAGCACAGATACGCAGTATTTT. Translated: CASSLSRSTDTQYF.

About this clone itself: Different DNA sequences within this sample yield the same CDR3. The V call is TRBV5-1, the J call TRBJ1-5, with no clear D. Germline CDR1 is SGHRS and CDR2 is YFSETQ. The CDR3 has 13 amino acids. V was clipped by 0 bases and J by 3 bases, with 4 bases between them. In DNA, the CDR3 is TGCGCCAGCAGCTTGGGAGCCAATCAGCCCCAGCATTTT. The encoded protein is CASSLGANQPQHF.

The chain is built from TRBV9 and TRBJ1-4, with a weak D call TRBD1 (6 bases). Per germline, CDR1 SGDLS and CDR2 YYNGEE. This CDR3 is built from 14 residues. V gave up 6 bases and J gave up 0 bases, with 9 bases separating them. The chain's CDR3 is CASNRAATNEKLFF. The DNA for the CDR3 is TGTGCCAGCAACAGGGCTGCAACTAATGAAAAACTGTTTTTT.

The gene calls are TRBV5-1 and TRBJ2-1; TRBD1 aligns across 9 bases. This CDR3 contains 13 residues. The germline V gene encodes CDR1 SGHRS and CDR2 YFSETQ. After removal of 4 bases from V and 8 bases from J, the junction contained 4 bases not matched to a gene. Written as DNA, the CDR3 is TGCGCCAGCAGCCCTGGACAGGGGTATGAGCAGTTCTTC. The encoded protein is CASSPGQGYEQFF.

The chain has TRBV24-1 and TRBJ2-7, with 8 bases lining up with TRBD1. The CDR3 has 14 residues. The germline V gene encodes CDR1 KGHDR and CDR2 SFDVKD. Germline trimming cut 5 bases from V and 5 bases from J; bases unmatched to any gene: 7. The CDR3 sequence is CATSVGQGVDEQYF. The CDR3 region has the DNA TGTGCCACCAGTGTCGGACAGGGTGTCGACGAGCAGTACTTC.